This entry lists 17 T cell receptor beta chains sequenced from one sample in a study of blood T cell repertoires in COVID-19. Clones were read by immunoSEQ multiplex PCR, and TCRdb kept only the in-frame ones, dropping some. The sample lists roughly 280,000 clones, about 85% occurring once. The specimen sequenced was peripheral blood. The receptor source for this set is a woman aged 50 to 65 who had recovered from COVID-19.

This rearrangement joins TRBV12-3 or TRBV12-4 to TRBJ1-2; D may be TRBD1 (5 bases). The V and J ends lost 7 bases and 4 bases respectively, with 13 bases between them. The CDR3 length is 13 residues. The CDR3 sequence: CASTAGTVYGYTF. CDR3 in DNA: TGTGCCAGCACCGCCGGGACTGTCTATGGCTACACCTTC.

V gene TRBV13 combines with J gene TRBJ2-2; D not certain. This CDR3 region has 15 residues. With 8 bases removed from V and 4 bases from J, the gap between germline ends came to 17 bases. The germline V gene encodes CDR1 PRHDT and CDR2 FYEKMQ (reference sequence). CDR3 sequence: CASAPRVSGTGELFF. DNA of the CDR3: TGTGCCAGCGCCCCTCGGGTATCGGGCACCGGGGAGCTGTTTTTT.

The count of this clone is one. The chain has TRBV21-1 and TRBJ2-5; the table's D call, TRBD2, was not checked against the DNA. TRBV21-1 is annotated as a pseudogene. This CDR3 is built from 15 residues. CDR3 region: CASSTLGLPSETQYF. Written as DNA, the CDR3 is TGTGCCAGCAGCACTCTCGGACTCCCAAGCGAAACCCAGTACTTC.

V usage is TRBV11-2 and J usage is TRBJ2-1, with 10 bases identical to TRBD2. The CDR3 length is 18 residues. Germline values: CDR1 SGHAT, CDR2 FQNNGV. The ends lost 4 bases at V and 3 bases at J; junction bases unmatched: 12. CDR3 protein: CASSYYAAASGSYNEQFF. CDR3 in DNA: TGTGCCAGCAGCTACTACGCGGCGGCTAGCGGGAGCTACAATGAGCAGTTCTTC.

The CDR3 sequence is CASSYQDRVDTEAFF. The CDR3 DNA sequence: TGTGCCAGCAGTTACCAGGACAGGGTAGACACTGAAGCTTTCTTT. The rearrangement links TRBV6-5 to TRBJ1-1; the match to TRBD1 covers 8 bases. V was clipped by 2 bases and J by 3 bases; unmatched bases: 5. Germline V gene lookup returns CDR1 MNHEY and CDR2 SVGAGI. The CDR3 totals 15 residues.

V is TRBV9 and J is TRBJ2-3, with a tentative D call TRBD1 (5 bases). Germline V gene lookup returns CDR1 SGDLS and CDR2 YYNGEE. Trimming shortened V by 0 bases and J by 5 bases, and 10 bases separated the two germline ends. This CDR3 comprises 14 residues. The CDR3 nucleotides are TGTGCCAGCAGCGTAGCGGATAGGGGAGATACGCAGTATTTT. This encodes CASSVADRGDTQYF.

V and J are TRBV27 and TRBJ1-2; D might be TRBD1 (6 bases). This CDR3 is built from 13 residues. Trimming took 5 bases from V and 2 from J, leaving 9 bases between them. Germline V CDR1 and CDR2: MNHEY, SMNVEV (reference sequence). The CDR3 DNA reads as TGTGCCAGCAGTACTCAGGGGAACTATGGCTACACCTTC. It specifies CASSTQGNYGYTF.

This chain links TRBV9 with TRBJ1-1, with 8 bases matching TRBD1. V lost 4 bases to trimming and J lost 9 bases; unmatched junction nucleotides: 14. Germline V CDR1 and CDR2: SGDLS, YYNGEE. The CDR3 runs to 15 residues. Here the CDR3 DNA reads TGTGCCAGCAGCCAGACAGGGGCCGGCGACCGACAAGCTTTCTTT. This gives the protein CASSQTGAGDRQAFF.

This clone was recorded once. The gene calls are TRBV28 and TRBJ1-2; D ambiguous. Germline V lookup: CDR1 MDHEN, CDR2 SYDVKM. Trimming stripped 6 bases from V and 2 bases from J, with 13 bases between. The CDR3 totals 14 residues. The CDR3 loop reads CASSLGGFNYGYTF. Written as DNA, the CDR3 is TGTGCCAGCAGCCTCGGAGGGTTCAACTATGGCTACACCTTC.

This clone was counted a few times. The chain carries TRBV7-9 and TRBJ1-1; D gene uncertain. The V end lost 2 bases, the J end lost 4 bases, and 5 bases lay between the germline ends. Germline CDR1 reads SEHNR; CDR2 reads FQNEAQ (reference sequence). This CDR3 is built from 12 residues. The CDR3 loop reads CASSLIGTEAFF. The CDR3 DNA reads TGTGCCAGCAGCTTAATCGGCACTGAAGCTTTCTTT.

The chain joins TRBV4-2 to TRBJ2-1; TRBD2 matches 8 bases. CDR1 is LGHNA, CDR2 YNFKEQ, per germline. The CDR3 covers 16 residues. The V and J ends lost 1 base and 5 bases, in that order; junction bases with no gene match: 7. CDR3 in amino acids: CASSQAAGGSHNEQFF. The CDR3 DNA follows: TGTGCCAGCAGCCAAGCGGCGGGGGGCTCTCACAATGAGCAGTTCTTC.

The count of this clone is one. CDR3 residues: CASSLRRGHEAFF. The CDR3 DNA reads TGTGCCAGCAGTCTCCGAAGGGGCCATGAAGCTTTCTTT. The V call is TRBV11-3, the J call TRBJ1-1, with a weak D call TRBD1 (5 bases). From germline, CDR1 is SGHNT and CDR2 YENEEA. The CDR3 loop spans 13 amino acids. Trimming shortened V by 6 bases and J by 7 bases, and 15 bases separated the two germline ends.

The chain couples TRBV2 to TRBJ1-5; TRBD1 matches 7 bases. V shed 6 bases and J 5 bases; nucleotides not matched to a gene: 4. CDR3 length: 13 amino acids. In germline, CDR1 is SNHLY, CDR2 FYNNEI. The CDR3 DNA reads TGTGCCAGCAGCATACAGGGGTATCAGCCCCAGCATTTT. Its translation: CASSIQGYQPQHF.

This chain joins TRBV28 and TRBJ1-4; perhaps TRBD1 as D (6 bases). Germline V CDR1 and CDR2: MDHEN, SYDVKM. V dropped 5 bases and J dropped 1 base, with 20 bases sitting between them. The length of the CDR3 is 18 residues. For the CDR3, the DNA is TGTGCCAGCAGTATCCGCTCGGGCTTAGGGGGAACTAATGAAAAACTGTTTTTT. This encodes CASSIRSGLGGTNEKLFF.

The chain links TRBV19 to TRBJ1-1; D may be TRBD1 (5 bases). Germline CDR1 reads LNHDA; CDR2 reads SQIVND (reference sequence). CDR3 size: 15 residues. Between the trimmed V and J ends, which lost 1 base and 6 bases, there was a span of 15 bases. The CDR3: CASSIAGLLGAEAFF. The CDR3 DNA follows: TGTGCCAGTAGTATAGCGGGCCTCCTAGGGGCTGAAGCTTTCTTT.

There are many counts of this clone. The J gene is TRBJ1-1, the V gene TRBV28; perhaps TRBD1 as D (5 bases). The CDR3 runs 15 residues. V dropped 4 bases and J dropped 1 base, with 13 bases sitting between them. The germline V gene has CDR1 MDHEN and CDR2 SYDVKM. Here the CDR3 DNA reads TGTGCCAGCAGTTACGGAGGGGCGTCGAACACTGAAGCTTTCTTT. Translating it yields CASSYGGASNTEAFF.

The CDR3 bases are TGTGCCAGCAGCGCCCGGACAGGGGGCTACGAGCAGTACTTC. Amino acid sequence: CASSARTGGYEQYF. The V call is TRBV5-4, the J call TRBJ2-7; 10 bases match TRBD1. The CDR3 runs to 14 residues. Trimming cost V 4 bases and J 3 bases; bases outside gene matches: 4. The germline V gene has CDR1 SGHNT and CDR2 YYREEE (reference sequence).